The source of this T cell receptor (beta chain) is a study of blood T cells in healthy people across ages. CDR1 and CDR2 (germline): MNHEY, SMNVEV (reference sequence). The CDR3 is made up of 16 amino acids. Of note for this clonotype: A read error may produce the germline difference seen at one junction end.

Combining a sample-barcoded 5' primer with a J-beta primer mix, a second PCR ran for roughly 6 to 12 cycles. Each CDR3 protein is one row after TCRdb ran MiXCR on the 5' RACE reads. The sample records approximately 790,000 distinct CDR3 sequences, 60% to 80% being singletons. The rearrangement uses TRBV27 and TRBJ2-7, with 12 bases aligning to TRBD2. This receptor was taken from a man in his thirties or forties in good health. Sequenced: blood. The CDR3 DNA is TGTGCCAGCAGTTCCATGACTAGCGGGGGAGGTTACGAGCTGTACTTC. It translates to CASSSMTSGGGYELYF.